This T cell receptor (beta chain) was found in a study of cytomegalovirus exposure and HLA in healthy donors. Study-wide results and caveats: Certain sequence variants were highly shared and formed a cluster, and this cluster was likely a sequencing artifact. When analyzed later, a missense DCLRE1C variant was found to be linked to TCR beta V- and J-gene trimming.

Both 60 Vbeta primers and 13 Jbeta primers went into the PCR. The protocol was immunoSEQ multiplex PCR, while the TCRdb copy is restricted to in-frame clones and leaves out a portion. In total, the table holds roughly 58,000 clones. Trimming shortened V by 4 bases and J by 2 bases, and 18 bases separated the two germline ends. This CDR3 is built from 16 residues. The germline V gene encodes CDR1 SGHDN and CDR2 FVKESK. Worth noting for this clone: No antigen is known for it.

This sequence joins TRBV14 and TRBJ2-7; tentatively, D is TRBD1 (6 bases). The TCR originated in a woman between 45 and 65 years old in good health and CMV-seropositive. Specimen: PBMCs. CDR3 loop: CASSPPGAVPAYEQYF. The CDR3 DNA reads TGTGCCAGCAGCCCCCCAGGGGCAGTACCCGCCTACGAGCAGTACTTC.